Following are 30 T cell receptor beta chains from one sample sequenced in a study of CD8 T cells in ankylosing spondylitis. TCRdb reprocessed the 5' RACE reads via MiXCR and lists one record per CDR3 protein. The sample gives some 250,000 distinct CDR3 sequences, 20% to 30% of which show up once; 0.5% to 0.75% is in the top ten. Sequenced sample: blood, either unsorted or a sorted T cell fraction (not recorded which). These TCRs come from a male donor with ankylosing spondylitis or in good health (not recorded which).

This clonotype occurred many times. This chain joins TRBV20-1 and TRBJ2-3; D is possibly TRBD1 (5 bases). The CDR3 covers 14 residues. Germline CDR1 DFQATT, CDR2 SNEGSKA (reference sequence). V lost 0 bases, J lost 2 bases, and 9 bases lay in between. This CDR3 is CSARDVGHTDTQYF. Here the CDR3 DNA reads TGCAGTGCTAGAGATGTGGGGCACACAGATACGCAGTATTTT.

V gene TRBV20-1 combines with J gene TRBJ1-5, with 8 positions matching TRBD1. The CDR3 is made up of 14 amino acids. The J segment lost 5 bases and the V segment lost 3 bases, leaving 6 bases of the junction unmatched. Germline CDR1 DFQATT, CDR2 SNEGSKA (reference sequence). The CDR3 DNA follows: TGCAGTGCTAGGGTGACAGGGGCTGATCAGCCCCAGCATTTT. It is translated as CSARVTGADQPQHF.

V gene TRBV20-1 combines with J gene TRBJ1-5; 7 nucleotides agree with TRBD1. J lost 11 bases, V lost 6 bases, and 13 bases had no gene match. This CDR3 spans 13 amino acids. The germline V gene has CDR1 DFQATT and CDR2 SNEGSKA (reference sequence). In nucleotides, the CDR3 is TGCAGTGCCTGCGCAGGGGGTGATTTGTCCCAGCATTTT. The encoded protein is CSACAGGDLSQHF.

The chain employs TRBV18 and TRBJ2-3; 12 bases map to TRBD2. Germline V gene lookup returns CDR1 KGHSH and CDR2 LQKENI. Trimming at V came to 0 bases and at J to 7 bases, leaving 8 bases not matched to a gene. The CDR3 sequence is 17 residues long. The CDR3 reads CASSPPAASGGANTQYF. The CDR3 DNA is TGTGCCAGCTCACCACCCGCGGCTAGCGGGGGGGCGAATACGCAGTATTTT.

J is TRBJ2-1 and V is TRBV20-1; D ambiguous. The CDR3 length is 16 residues. In germline, CDR1 is DFQATT, CDR2 SNEGSKA (reference sequence). V lost 1 base to trimming and J lost 6 bases, with 19 bases between them. CDR3 residues: CSARVVRPTLGNEQFF. The CDR3 DNA is TGCAGTGCTAGAGTTGTCCGCCCCACCCTGGGCAATGAGCAGTTCTTC.

In regard to this clonotype: Lacking the conserved final phenylalanine or tryptophan, this CDR3 likely reflects a read error. The limits of the CDR3 on the DNA are not certain, so only TCRdb's listed CDR3 is given. The CDR3: CASSPSGL. The rearrangement joins TRBV6-5 to TRBJ2-2; the DNA was not compared with TRBD1, the D call given in the table. Germline loops: CDR1 MNHEY, CDR2 SVGAGI. With termini counted, the CDR3 has 8 amino acids.

This clonotype was detected ten times or more. The chain carries TRBV3-1 and TRBJ2-2, with D possibly matching TRBD1 (5 bases). This CDR3 region has 13 residues. Germline CDR1 and CDR2: LGHDT and YNNKEL (reference sequence). Trimming removed 7 bases from V and 4 bases from J, with 10 bases in between. CDR3 sequence (DNA): TGTGCCAGCACCCCAGGGTTCACCGGGGAGCTGTTTTTT. Protein: CASTPGFTGELFF.

CDR3 sequence: CSARRRGSRGYTF. For the CDR3, the DNA is TGCAGTGCTAGACGCAGGGGTTCTCGCGGCTACACCTTC. The chain couples TRBV20-1 to TRBJ1-2; D possibly corresponds to TRBD1 (6 bases). V lost 2 bases to trimming and J lost 8 bases, with 15 bases between them. From germline, CDR1 is DFQATT and CDR2 SNEGSKA (reference sequence). This CDR3 spans 13 amino acids.

This clonotype came up many times. V usage is TRBV5-6 and J usage is TRBJ1-2; D is uncertain. This CDR3 is built from 13 residues. Germline values: CDR1 SGHDT, CDR2 YYEEEE. Trimming removed 2 bases from V and 6 bases from J, with 11 bases in between. This CDR3 reads CASSLNWGDGYTF. Here the CDR3 DNA reads TGTGCCAGCAGCTTAAACTGGGGAGATGGCTACACCTTC.

This clonotype was counted between two and nine times. This chain uses TRBV20-1 with TRBJ1-6; perhaps TRBD1 as D (5 bases). The V gene's germline CDR1 is DFQATT and CDR2 SNEGSKA (reference sequence). Trimming pared 1 base from V and 10 bases from J, leaving 14 bases between. The CDR3 covers 14 residues. This CDR3 is CSARVPGRESPLHF. The CDR3 nucleotides are TGCAGTGCTAGAGTCCCGGGGCGGGAGTCACCCCTCCACTTT.

The V call is TRBV15, the J call TRBJ2-2; possible D gene TRBD2, 5 bases. Trimming took 1 base from V and 1 from J, leaving 10 bases between them. This CDR3 region has 16 residues. In germline, CDR1 is LNHNV, CDR2 YYDKDF (reference sequence). CDR3 coding DNA: TGTGCCACCAGCAGAGTTCGAGGGCAGAACACCGGGGAGCTGTTTTTT. Its protein is CATSRVRGQNTGELFF.

V and J are TRBV18 and TRBJ1-2; 7 bases fit TRBD1. This CDR3 spans 14 amino acids. CDR1 is KGHSH and CDR2 is LQKENI in the germline V gene. Trimming removed 3 bases from V and 6 bases from J; junction bases left unmatched: 7. The DNA of the CDR3 is TGTGCCAGCTCACCCAACCGACAGGGCGATGGCTACACCTTC. Translated, it gives CASSPNRQGDGYTF.

This clonotype appeared many times. The chain has TRBV9 and TRBJ2-1, with 7 bases that match TRBD1. The V gene's germline CDR1 is SGDLS and CDR2 YYNGEE. V lost 4 bases, J lost 4 bases, and 2 bases stayed unmatched. This CDR3 is 13 amino acids long. Written as DNA, the CDR3 is TGTGCCAGCAGCAAGGGACAGTACAATGAGCAGTTCTTC. Translating gives CASSKGQYNEQFF. The whole variable domain, remainder taken from reference TRBV9 and TRBJ2-1, is DSGVTQTPKHLITATGQRVTLRCSPRSGDLSVYWYQQSLDQGLQFLIQYYNGEERAKGNILERFSAQQFPDLHSELNLSSLELGDSALYFCASSKGQYNEQFFGPGTRLTVL.

The table lists this clonotype with many counts. The rearrangement uses TRBV20-1 and TRBJ2-5, with 7 bases aligning to TRBD2. J gave up 4 bases and V 5 bases, and 16 bases lay outside the gene matches. Germline V gene lookup returns CDR1 DFQATT and CDR2 SNEGSKA (reference sequence). The CDR3 spans 16 residues. CDR3 sequence: CSAPRARLLATETQYF. The CDR3 coding sequence is TGCAGTGCTCCACGGGCGAGATTACTAGCGACAGAGACCCAGTACTTC.

This clonotype has a count of ten or more. The chain combines TRBV11-2 with TRBJ2-1; 11 bases fit TRBD2. V trimming: 5 bases; J trimming: 4 bases; junction bases outside the gene matches: 10. Germline values: CDR1 SGHAT, CDR2 FQNNGV. The CDR3 totals 17 residues. In DNA form, the CDR3 reads TGTGCCAGCAGCCCACTTTCGGGGACTAGCGGTTACAATGAGCAGTTCTTC. Translation: CASSPLSGTSGYNEQFF.

This clonotype has a count of ten or more. The chain carries TRBV12-3 or TRBV12-4 and TRBJ1-3; D ambiguous. Between the trimmed V and J ends, which lost 6 bases and 6 bases, there was a span of 15 bases. The CDR3 is 14 residues long. In nucleotides, the CDR3 is TGTGCCAGCAGGCCAGGACGGTTTGAAAACACCATATATTTT. Protein: CASRPGRFENTIYF.

In this sample, this clonotype turned up many times. The rearrangement uses TRBV20-1 and TRBJ1-3, with 10 bases that match TRBD1. V gave up 3 bases and J gave up 3 bases; unmatched junction bases: 5. Germline assignment: CDR1 DFQATT and CDR2 SNEGSKA (reference sequence). The CDR3 has 15 residues. CDR3 sequence (DNA): TGCAGTGCTAGCCCAGGACAGGGGGTTGGAAACACCATATATTTT. Its protein is CSASPGQGVGNTIYF.

V gene TRBV5-4 combines with J gene TRBJ2-3; 7 bases are shared with TRBD2. CDR3 size: 15 residues. V was clipped by 5 bases and J by 2 bases; unmatched bases: 8. CDR1 SGHNT and CDR2 YYREEE come from the germline V gene (reference sequence). The CDR3 is CASSPTGTNTDTQYF. The CDR3 DNA sequence: TGTGCCAGCAGTCCAACCGGGACTAACACAGATACGCAGTATTTT.

This chain links TRBV24-1 with TRBJ2-1; D is perhaps TRBD2 (6 bases). CDR1 is KGHDR and CDR2 is SFDVKD in the germline V gene. The CDR3 totals 15 residues. The V end lost 4 bases, the J end lost 7 bases, and 16 bases lay between the germline ends. The CDR3 DNA follows: TGTGCCACCAGTGACCCCCGCGGAGGGTGGAATGAGCAGTTCTTC. Its protein product is CATSDPRGGWNEQFF.

This clonotype was counted only a few times. V and J are TRBV5-1 and TRBJ2-7; D could derive from TRBD1 or TRBD2 (6 bases each). The germline V and J ends were trimmed by 2 bases and 7 bases, with 19 bases remaining between them. CDR1 and CDR2 (germline): SGHRS, YFSETQ. The CDR3 is 15 amino acids. CDR3: CASSLGQGRFGEQYF. CDR3 in DNA: TGCGCCAGCAGCTTAGGCCAGGGGAGGTTCGGGGAGCAGTACTTC.

The rearrangement uses TRBV29-1 and TRBJ1-1; D perhaps matches TRBD1 (5 bases). The ends were cut back, 4 bases at V and 10 bases at J, with 10 bases in the middle. The CDR3 length is 10 residues. Germline V CDR1 and CDR2: SQVTM, ANQGSEA. CDR3 residues: CSVAGQGAFF. Here the CDR3 DNA reads TGCAGCGTTGCTGGACAAGGAGCTTTCTTT.

In this sample, this clonotype turned up many times. The chain carries TRBV20-1 and TRBJ1-6; D perhaps matches TRBD1 (5 bases). V lost 4 bases to trimming and J lost 8 bases, with 12 bases between them. The CDR3 extends over 13 amino acids. In germline, CDR1 is DFQATT, CDR2 SNEGSKA (reference sequence). The CDR3 sequence is CSATGGSDSPLHF. The CDR3 region has the DNA TGCAGTGCTACCGGGGGTAGTGATTCACCCCTCCACTTT.

V is TRBV4-1 and J is TRBJ1-6; no definite D call. This CDR3 comprises 12 residues. V shed 0 bases and J shed 6 bases, with 0 bases lying between them. Germline V CDR1 and CDR2: MGHRA, YSYEKL. CDR3 protein: CASSQDNSPLHF. Here the CDR3 DNA reads TGCGCCAGCAGCCAAGATAATTCACCCCTCCACTTT.

The chain has TRBV10-3 and TRBJ2-7, with 7 bases matching TRBD1. The CDR3 runs to 15 residues. V lost 4 bases, J lost 0 bases, and 6 bases stayed unmatched. The germline V gene has CDR1 ENHRY and CDR2 SYGVKD. CDR3 sequence: CAISGGAGGSYEQYF. CDR3 sequence (DNA): TGTGCCATCAGTGGTGGGGCAGGGGGCTCCTACGAGCAGTACTTC.

This clonotype came up many times. V usage is TRBV5-5 and J usage is TRBJ2-5, with 8 nucleotides matching TRBD1. The CDR3 sequence is 14 residues long. CDR1 is SGHKS, CDR2 YYEKEE, per germline (reference sequence). The junction had 6 bases not matched to a gene; V was cut back by 6 bases and J by 2 bases. This chain's CDR3 is CASTTGGWQETQYF. CDR3 nucleotides: TGTGCCAGCACCACAGGGGGTTGGCAAGAGACCCAGTACTTC.

In its sample, this clonotype was seen many times. The chain carries TRBV20-1 and TRBJ2-3; TRBD2 aligns across 12 bases. CDR1 is DFQATT and CDR2 is SNEGSKA in the germline V gene (reference sequence). V gave up 0 bases and J gave up 5 bases; unmatched junction bases: 6. The CDR3 length is 16 residues. As DNA, the CDR3 is TGCAGTGCTAGAGATCCTAGCGGGGGGGAAATAGATACGCAGTATTTT. This sequence encodes CSARDPSGGEIDTQYF.

This clonotype was seen repeatedly, ten times or more. The CDR3 reads CASSHPDSFLYGYTF. CDR3 DNA: TGTGCCAGCTCACATCCCGACAGTTTCCTCTATGGCTACACCTTC. The chain links TRBV18 to TRBJ1-2, with a tentative D call TRBD1 (5 bases). V gave up 4 bases and J gave up 4 bases, with 16 bases separating them. Germline CDR1 is KGHSH and CDR2 is LQKENI. The CDR3 loop spans 15 amino acids.

This clonotype was recorded only once. This sequence joins TRBV12-3 or TRBV12-4 and TRBJ2-7; 8 positions agree with TRBD1. Trimming took 7 bases from V and 6 from J; bases not matched to a gene: 14. The CDR3 is made up of 15 amino acids. This CDR3 is CASTPKGQVDGEQYF. CDR3 coding DNA: TGTGCCAGCACCCCTAAGGGACAGGTCGACGGCGAGCAGTACTTC.

J is TRBJ1-2 and V is TRBV6-1, with D possibly TRBD1 on 5 matching bases. Trimming left V 7 bases short and J 2 bases short, with 14 bases between. Germline CDR1 reads MNHNS; CDR2 reads SASEGT. This CDR3 is built from 14 residues. The CDR3 DNA sequence: TGTGCCAGCAAAGAAGGAGGGGTCAACTATGGCTACACCTTC. As protein: CASKEGGVNYGYTF.

This clonotype was seen repeatedly, ten times or more. The chain has TRBV12-3 or TRBV12-4 and TRBJ2-7, with D maybe TRBD1 (6 bases). CDR3 size: 14 residues. Trimming pared 4 bases from V and 3 bases from J, leaving 13 bases between. DNA of the CDR3: TGTGCCAGCAGTTACGGACAGTCCCGCTACGAGCAGTACTTC. This translates into CASSYGQSRYEQYF.